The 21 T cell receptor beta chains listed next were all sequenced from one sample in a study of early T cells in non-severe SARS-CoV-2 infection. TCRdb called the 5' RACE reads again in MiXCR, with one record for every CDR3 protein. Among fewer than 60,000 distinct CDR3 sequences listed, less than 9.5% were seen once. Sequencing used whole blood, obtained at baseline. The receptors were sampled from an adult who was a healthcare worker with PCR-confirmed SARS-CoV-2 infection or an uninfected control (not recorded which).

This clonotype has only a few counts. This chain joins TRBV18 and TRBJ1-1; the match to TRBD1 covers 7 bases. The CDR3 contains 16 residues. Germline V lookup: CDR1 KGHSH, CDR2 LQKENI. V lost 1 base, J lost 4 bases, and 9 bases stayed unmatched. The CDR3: CASSPQADNRGTEAFF. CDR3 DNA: TGTGCCAGCTCACCACAAGCAGATAACAGGGGCACTGAAGCTTTCTTT.

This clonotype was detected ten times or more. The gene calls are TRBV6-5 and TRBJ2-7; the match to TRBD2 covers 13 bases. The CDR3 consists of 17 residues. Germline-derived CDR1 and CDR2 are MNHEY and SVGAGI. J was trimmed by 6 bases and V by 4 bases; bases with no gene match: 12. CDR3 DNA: TGTGCCAGCAGTTTACTAGCGGGAGGGCTTTCTCCGGGCGAGCAGTACTTC. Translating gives CASSLLAGGLSPGEQYF.

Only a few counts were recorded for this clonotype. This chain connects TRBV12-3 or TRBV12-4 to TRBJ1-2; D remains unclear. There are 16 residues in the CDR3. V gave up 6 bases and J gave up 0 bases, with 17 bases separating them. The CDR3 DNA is TGTGCCAGCAGGGCCGGAAATTTTTTAACTAACTATGGCTACACCTTC. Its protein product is CASRAGNFLTNYGYTF.

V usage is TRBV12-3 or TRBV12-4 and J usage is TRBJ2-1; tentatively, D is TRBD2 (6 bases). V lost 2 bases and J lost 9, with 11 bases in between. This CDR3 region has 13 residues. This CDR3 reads CASSLLGGIEQFF. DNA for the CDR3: TGTGCCAGCAGTTTATTGGGGGGAATTGAGCAGTTCTTC.

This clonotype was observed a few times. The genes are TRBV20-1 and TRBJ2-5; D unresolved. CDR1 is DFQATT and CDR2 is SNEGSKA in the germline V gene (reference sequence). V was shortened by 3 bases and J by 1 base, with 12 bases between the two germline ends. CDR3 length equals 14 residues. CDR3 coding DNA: TGCAGTGCTAGTGAGATGGTTGGCCAAGAGACCCAGTACTTC. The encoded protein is CSASEMVGQETQYF.

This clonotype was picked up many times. Here the CDR3 DNA reads TGTGCCAGCAGCTACCAGGGAAATGAAAAACTGTTTTTT. Translated: CASSYQGNEKLFF. The gene calls are TRBV11-2 and TRBJ1-4, with D possibly TRBD1 on 5 matching bases. Germline V gene lookup returns CDR1 SGHAT and CDR2 FQNNGV. The V end was cut by 4 bases, the J end by 5 bases, with 8 bases between. This CDR3 contains 13 residues.

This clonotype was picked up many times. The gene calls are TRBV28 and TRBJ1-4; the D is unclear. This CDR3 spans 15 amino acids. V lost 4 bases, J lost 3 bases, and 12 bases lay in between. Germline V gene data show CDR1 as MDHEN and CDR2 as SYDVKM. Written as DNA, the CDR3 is TGTGCCAGCAGTTCAACCGGAGGACCTAATGAAAAACTGTTTTTT. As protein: CASSSTGGPNEKLFF.

CDR3 sequence reads: CASSLGTGFLNEAFF. The CDR3 DNA reads TGTGCCAGCAGCTTAGGAACCGGGTTTTTGAATGAAGCTTTCTTT. V usage is TRBV7-8 and J usage is TRBJ1-1; D not certain. The CDR3 is 15 residues long. Trimming left V 1 base short and J 7 bases short, with 16 bases between. Germline-derived CDR1 and CDR2 are SGHVS and FQNEAQ.

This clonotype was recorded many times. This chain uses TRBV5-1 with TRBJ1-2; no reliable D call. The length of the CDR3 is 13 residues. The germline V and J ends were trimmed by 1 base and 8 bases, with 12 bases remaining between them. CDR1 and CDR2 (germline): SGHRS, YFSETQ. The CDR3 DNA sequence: TGCGCCAGCAGCTTGAATGTCGGTTCCGGCTACACCTTC. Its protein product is CASSLNVGSGYTF.

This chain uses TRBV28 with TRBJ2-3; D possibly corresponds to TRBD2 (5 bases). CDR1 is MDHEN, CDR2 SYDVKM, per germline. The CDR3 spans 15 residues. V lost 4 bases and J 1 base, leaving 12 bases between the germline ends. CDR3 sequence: CASSSSGAGTDTQYF. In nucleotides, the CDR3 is TGTGCCAGCAGTTCCAGCGGAGCAGGCACAGATACGCAGTATTTT.

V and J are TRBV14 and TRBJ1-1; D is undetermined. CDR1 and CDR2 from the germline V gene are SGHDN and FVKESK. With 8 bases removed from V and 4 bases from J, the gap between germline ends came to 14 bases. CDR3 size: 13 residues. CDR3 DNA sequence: TGTGCCAGCCACCCCCAGTTGGGCACTGAAGCTTTCTTT. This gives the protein CASHPQLGTEAFF. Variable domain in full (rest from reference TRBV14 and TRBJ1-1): EAGVTQFPSHSVIEKGQTVTLRCDPISGHDNLYWYRRVMGKEIKFLLHFVKESKQDESGMPNNRFLAERTGGTYSTLKVQPAELEDSGVYFCASHPQLGTEAFFGQGTRLTVV.

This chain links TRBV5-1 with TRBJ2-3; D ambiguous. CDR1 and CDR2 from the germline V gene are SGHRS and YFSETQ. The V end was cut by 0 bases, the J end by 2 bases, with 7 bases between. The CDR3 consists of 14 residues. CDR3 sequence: CASSLDNPTDTQYF. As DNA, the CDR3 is TGCGCCAGCAGCTTGGACAACCCCACAGATACGCAGTATTTT. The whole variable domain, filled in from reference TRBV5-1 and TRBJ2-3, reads KAGVTQTPRYLIKTRGQQVTLSCSPISGHRSVSWYQQTPGQGLQFLFEYFSETQRNKGNFPGRFSGRQFSNSRSEMNVSTLELGDSALYLCASSLDNPTDTQYFGPGTRLTVL.

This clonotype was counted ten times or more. The CDR3 region is CASSVVTGGDNEQFF. CDR3 bases: TGTGCCAGCAGCGTAGTGACGGGAGGTGACAATGAGCAGTTCTTC. The rearrangement uses TRBV9 and TRBJ2-1, with 7 nucleotides matching TRBD2. The V gene end was trimmed by 0 bases and the J gene end by 5 bases; junction bases not matched to a gene: 5. This CDR3 has 15 residues. The germline gives CDR1 SGDLS, CDR2 YYNGEE. Full variable domain (outside the CDR3, taken from reference TRBV9 and TRBJ2-1): DSGVTQTPKHLITATGQRVTLRCSPRSGDLSVYWYQQSLDQGLQFLIQYYNGEERAKGNILERFSAQQFPDLHSELNLSSLELGDSALYFCASSVVTGGDNEQFFGPGTRLTVL.

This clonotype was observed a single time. The CDR3 loop reads CASSSRGGDTPAYNEQFF. The DNA for the CDR3 is TGTGCCAGCAGCTCAAGAGGGGGGGACACCCCCGCCTACAATGAGCAGTTCTTC. V and J are TRBV5-4 and TRBJ2-1, with D possibly matching TRBD2 (7 bases). Germline lookup yields CDR1 SGHNT and CDR2 YYREEE (reference sequence). This CDR3 is 18 amino acids long. The V end lost 3 bases, the J end lost 2 bases, and 21 bases lay between the germline ends. The entire variable domain, with the rest obtained from reference TRBV5-4 and TRBJ2-1, is as follows: ETGVTQSPTHLIKTRGQQVTLRCSSQSGHNTVSWYQQALGQGPQFIFQYYREEENGRGNFPPRFSGLQFPNYSSELNVNALELDDSALYLCASSSRGGDTPAYNEQFFGPGTRLTVL.

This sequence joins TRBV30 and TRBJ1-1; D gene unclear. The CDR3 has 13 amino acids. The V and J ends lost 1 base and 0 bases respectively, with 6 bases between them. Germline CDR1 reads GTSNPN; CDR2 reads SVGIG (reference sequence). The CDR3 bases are TGTGCCTGGAGTGAAAACCTGAACACTGAAGCTTTCTTT. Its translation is CAWSENLNTEAFF.

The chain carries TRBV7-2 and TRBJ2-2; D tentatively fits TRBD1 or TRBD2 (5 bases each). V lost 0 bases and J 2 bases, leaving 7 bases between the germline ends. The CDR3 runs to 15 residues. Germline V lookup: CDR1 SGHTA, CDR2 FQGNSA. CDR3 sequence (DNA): TGTGCCAGCAGCTTAGCAGGGGACAACACCGGGGAGCTGTTTTTT. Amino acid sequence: CASSLAGDNTGELFF.

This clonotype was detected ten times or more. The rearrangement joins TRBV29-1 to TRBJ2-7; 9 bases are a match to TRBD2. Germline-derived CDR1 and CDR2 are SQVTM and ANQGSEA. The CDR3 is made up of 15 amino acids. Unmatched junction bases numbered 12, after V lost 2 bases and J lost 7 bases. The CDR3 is CSVESKAGGSGEQYF. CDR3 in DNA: TGCAGCGTTGAATCGAAGGCGGGAGGGTCCGGGGAGCAGTACTTC.

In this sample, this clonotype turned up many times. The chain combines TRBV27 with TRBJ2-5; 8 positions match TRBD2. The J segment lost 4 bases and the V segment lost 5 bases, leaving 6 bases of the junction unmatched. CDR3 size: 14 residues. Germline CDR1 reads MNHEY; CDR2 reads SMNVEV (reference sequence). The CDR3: CASSLGTRGETQYF. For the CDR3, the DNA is TGTGCCAGCAGTCTCGGGACTAGGGGAGAGACCCAGTACTTC.

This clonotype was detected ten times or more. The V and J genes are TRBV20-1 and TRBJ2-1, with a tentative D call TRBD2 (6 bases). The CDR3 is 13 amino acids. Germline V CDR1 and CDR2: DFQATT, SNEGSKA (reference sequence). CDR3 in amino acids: CRARTNSYNEQFF. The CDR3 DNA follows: TGCAGAGCTCGGACTAACTCCTACAATGAGCAGTTCTTC.

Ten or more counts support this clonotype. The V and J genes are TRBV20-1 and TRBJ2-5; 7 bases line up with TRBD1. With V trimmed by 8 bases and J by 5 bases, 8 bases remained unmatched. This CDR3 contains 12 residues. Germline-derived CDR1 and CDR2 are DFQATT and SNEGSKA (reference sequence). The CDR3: CSTKDRVETQYF. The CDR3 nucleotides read TGCAGTACCAAAGACAGGGTTGAGACCCAGTACTTC.

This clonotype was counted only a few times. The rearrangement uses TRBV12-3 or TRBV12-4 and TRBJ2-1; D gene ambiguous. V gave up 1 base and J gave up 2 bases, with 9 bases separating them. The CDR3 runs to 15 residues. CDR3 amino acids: CASSLGWGTYNEQFF. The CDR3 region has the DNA TGTGCCAGCAGTTTAGGGTGGGGAACCTACAATGAGCAGTTCTTC.